This TCR beta chain was retrieved from a study of OX40 agonist ivuxolimab in advanced cancers. Study context: Hepatocellular carcinoma, melanoma, renal cell or head and neck cancer affected the dose-escalation patients. Eligibility rules accepted prior anti-PD-1, anti-PD-L1 or anti-CTLA-4 therapy, and over 30% had some.

The table lists this clone with a count of one. The repertoire was sequenced with immunoSEQ multiplex PCR; TCRdb's copy has only in-frame clones and lacks some. The table lists about 71,000 clones, around 94% of them singletons. This specimen consisted of CD4+ or CD8+ T cells sorted from blood, obtained in a trial of the OX40 agonist ivuxolimab. The sequence derives from an adult with an advanced solid tumor such as melanoma, head and neck, liver or kidney cancer.

The CDR3 sequence: CASSLFSRGGTDTQYF. In DNA, the CDR3 is TGTGCCAGCAGCCTCTTTTCTCGGGGGGGAACAGATACGCAGTATTTT. The chain employs TRBV9 and TRBJ2-3, with 8 bases fitting TRBD2. This CDR3 has 16 amino acids. The V gene end was trimmed by 4 bases and the J gene end by 3 bases; junction bases not matched to a gene: 10. The V gene's germline CDR1 is SGDLS and CDR2 YYNGEE.